These 2 T cell receptor beta chains were all obtained from the same sample, sequenced in a study of response to subunit inactivated influenza vaccine. TCRdb reprocessed the RT-PCR reads with MiXCR, giving one entry per CDR3 protein. The data hold 750,000 to 850,000 distinct CDR3 sequences, with less than 20% observed a single time. Sequencing was performed on PBMCs from blood, taken about 5 days after vaccination. The source is a middle-aged man who received an inactivated influenza vaccine.

The V gene is TRBV11-2, the J gene TRBJ2-7, with TRBD2 identical over 7 bases. From germline, CDR1 is SGHAT and CDR2 FQNNGV. The CDR3 is 17 amino acids. V trimming: 2 bases; J trimming: 4 bases; junction bases outside the gene matches: 14. CDR3 amino acids: CASSLSLTHGLVYEQYF. The CDR3 nucleotides are TGTGCCAGCAGCTTATCCCTCACGCACGGACTAGTATACGAGCAGTACTTC.

CDR3 sequence reads: CASSYSFWVSGANVLTF. For the CDR3, the DNA is TGTGCCAGCAGTTACTCGTTCTGGGTCTCTGGGGCCAACGTCCTGACTTTC. This sequence joins TRBV6-2 or TRBV6-3 and TRBJ2-6; D is undetermined. The CDR3 is 17 amino acids. V was clipped by 0 bases and J by 0 bases, with 9 bases between them. Looked up from germline, CDR1 is MNHEY and CDR2 is SVGEGT.